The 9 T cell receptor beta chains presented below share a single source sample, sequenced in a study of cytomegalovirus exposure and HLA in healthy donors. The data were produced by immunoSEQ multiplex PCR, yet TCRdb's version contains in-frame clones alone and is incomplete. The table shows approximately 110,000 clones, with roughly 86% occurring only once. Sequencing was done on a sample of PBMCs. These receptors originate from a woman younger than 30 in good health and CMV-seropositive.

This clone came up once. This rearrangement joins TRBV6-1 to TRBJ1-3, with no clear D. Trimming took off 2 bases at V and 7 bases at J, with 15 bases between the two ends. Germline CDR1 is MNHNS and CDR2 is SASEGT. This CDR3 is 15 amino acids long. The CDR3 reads CASSESSGLWNTIYF. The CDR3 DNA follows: TGTGCCAGCAGTGAATCCAGCGGCCTGTGGAACACCATATATTTT.

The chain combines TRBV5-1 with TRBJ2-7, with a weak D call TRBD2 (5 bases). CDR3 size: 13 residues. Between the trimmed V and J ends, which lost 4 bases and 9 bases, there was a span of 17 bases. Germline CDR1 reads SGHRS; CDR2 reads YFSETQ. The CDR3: CASSALSSGMQYF. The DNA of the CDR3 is TGCGCCAGCAGCGCCCTTTCGTCCGGGATGCAGTACTTC.

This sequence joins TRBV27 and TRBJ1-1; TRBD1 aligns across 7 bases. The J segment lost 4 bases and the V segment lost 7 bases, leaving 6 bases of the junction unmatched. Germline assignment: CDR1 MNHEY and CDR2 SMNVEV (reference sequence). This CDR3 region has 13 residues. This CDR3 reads CASTPQGSTEAFF. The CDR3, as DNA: TGTGCCAGCACCCCACAGGGGAGCACTGAAGCTTTCTTT.

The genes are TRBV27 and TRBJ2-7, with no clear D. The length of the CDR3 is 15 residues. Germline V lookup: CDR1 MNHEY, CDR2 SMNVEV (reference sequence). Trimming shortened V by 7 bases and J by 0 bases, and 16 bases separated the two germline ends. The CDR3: CASILSPTGSYEQYF. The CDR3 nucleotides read TGTGCCAGCATACTAAGCCCTACGGGCTCCTACGAGCAGTACTTC.

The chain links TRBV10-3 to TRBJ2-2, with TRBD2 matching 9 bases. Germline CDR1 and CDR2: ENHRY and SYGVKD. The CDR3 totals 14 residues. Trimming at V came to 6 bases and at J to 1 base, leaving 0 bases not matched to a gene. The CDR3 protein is CAIRAGGNTGELFF. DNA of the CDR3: TGTGCCATCAGAGCGGGAGGGAACACCGGGGAGCTGTTTTTT.

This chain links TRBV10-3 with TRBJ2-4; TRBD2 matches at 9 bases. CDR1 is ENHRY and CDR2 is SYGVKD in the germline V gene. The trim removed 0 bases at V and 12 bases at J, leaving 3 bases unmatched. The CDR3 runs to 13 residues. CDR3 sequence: CAISESSGRAQYF. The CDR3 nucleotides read TGTGCCATCAGTGAGTCTAGCGGGAGAGCTCAGTACTTC.

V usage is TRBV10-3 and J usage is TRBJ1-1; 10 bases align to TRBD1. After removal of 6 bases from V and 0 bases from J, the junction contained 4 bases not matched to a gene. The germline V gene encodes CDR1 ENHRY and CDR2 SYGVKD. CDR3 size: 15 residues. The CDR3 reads CAIRRQGAMNTEAFF. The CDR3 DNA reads TGTGCCATCAGGAGACAGGGGGCAATGAACACTGAAGCTTTCTTT.

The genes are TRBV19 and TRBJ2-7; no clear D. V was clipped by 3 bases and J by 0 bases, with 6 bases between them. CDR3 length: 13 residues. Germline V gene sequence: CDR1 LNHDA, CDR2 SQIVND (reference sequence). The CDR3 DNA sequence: TGTGCCAGTAGTATCCCGGGCTCCTACGAGCAGTACTTC. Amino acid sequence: CASSIPGSYEQYF.

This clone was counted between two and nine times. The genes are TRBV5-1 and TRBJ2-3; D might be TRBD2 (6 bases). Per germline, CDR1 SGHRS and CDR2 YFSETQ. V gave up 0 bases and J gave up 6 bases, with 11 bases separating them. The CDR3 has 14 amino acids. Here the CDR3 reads CASSLETGADTQYF. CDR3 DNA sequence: TGCGCCAGCAGCTTGGAAACGGGAGCGGATACGCAGTATTTT.